This entry concerns a single T cell receptor beta chain. Antigen: not known. These data come from a study of shared clonotypes between healthy human individuals. Regarding the study as a whole: Larger estimated richness was generally seen in naive subsets than in memory subsets.

CD45RO-negative, CCR7-positively selected cells formed the naive CD8 fraction, excluding terminally differentiated effector memory CD45RA+ cells. Per sorted-subset replicate PCR, input was around 220 ng DNA, representing roughly 28,000 T cell genomes. The protocol was immunoSEQ multiplex PCR, while the TCRdb copy is restricted to in-frame clones and leaves out a portion. Among about 2 million clones, just under 95% were seen once, and the ten largest hold 0.85% to 1.3%. Input material: naive CD8+ T cells sorted from blood. The TCR was taken from a man in his late teens or twenties in good health.

The CDR3 region has the DNA TGTGCCAGCAGCGGAGACGGGAGTCTGGACAATGAGCAGTTCTTC. Its protein is CASSGDGSLDNEQFF. This chain links TRBV9 with TRBJ2-1; TRBD2 is a possible D gene (6 bases). V was shortened by 3 bases and J by 5 bases, with 15 bases between the two germline ends. CDR1 is SGDLS and CDR2 is YYNGEE in the germline V gene. The CDR3 spans 15 residues. The complete variable domain, with remaining parts taken from reference TRBV9 and TRBJ2-1, reads DSGVTQTPKHLITATGQRVTLRCSPRSGDLSVYWYQQSLDQGLQFLIQYYNGEERAKGNILERFSAQQFPDLHSELNLSSLELGDSALYFCASSGDGSLDNEQFFGPGTRLTVL.